This entry concerns a single TCR beta chain. The target antigen is unknown. These data are taken from a study of glioma-infiltrating T cells. Findings and limits, study-wide: Gliomas, especially low-grade, showed above-expected tissue-blood divergence; non-neoplastic patients showed below.

Trimming cost V 5 bases and J 7 bases; bases outside gene matches: 14. The CDR3 is 16 amino acids. Germline CDR1 and CDR2: SGHTA and FQGNSA. TCR alpha and beta CDR3 regions were amplified from RNA using iRepertoire nested multiplex PCR. TCRdb called the multiplex PCR reads again in MiXCR, with one record for every CDR3 protein. This sample has around 140,000 distinct CDR3 sequences, with roughly two fifths found just once. The chain combines TRBV7-2 with TRBJ1-2; TRBD1 agrees at 9 bases. The TCR originated in a human donor with low-grade glioma or glioblastoma, undergoing nonglioma brain surgery, or in good health (not recorded which). The specimen was glioma tissue, nonneoplastic brain tissue, or PBMCs (not recorded which). CDR3 protein: CASSQYLFGTGSGYTF. The CDR3 coding sequence is TGTGCCAGCAGCCAATACCTATTCGGGACAGGGAGTGGCTACACCTTC.